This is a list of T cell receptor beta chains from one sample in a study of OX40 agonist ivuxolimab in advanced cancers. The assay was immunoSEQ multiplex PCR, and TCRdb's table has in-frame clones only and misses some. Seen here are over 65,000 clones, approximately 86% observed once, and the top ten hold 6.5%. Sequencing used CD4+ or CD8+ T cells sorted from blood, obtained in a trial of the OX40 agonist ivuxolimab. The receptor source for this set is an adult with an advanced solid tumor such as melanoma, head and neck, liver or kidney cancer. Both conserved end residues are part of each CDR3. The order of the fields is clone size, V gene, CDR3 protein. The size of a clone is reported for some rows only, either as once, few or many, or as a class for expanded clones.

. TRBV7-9 CASSPNKPTRSGELFF
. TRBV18 CASSPPAGGTNTGELFF
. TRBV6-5 CASSYSKGYTEAFF
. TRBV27 CASSPGFNEKLFF
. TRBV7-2 CASSLMGFQPQHF
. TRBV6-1 CAISMSGRNEKLFF
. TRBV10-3 CAILPGLGDRSGANVLTF
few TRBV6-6 CASSYLNSNQPQHF
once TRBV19 CASSIPGGLGMNTEAFF
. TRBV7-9 CASSPPLGDEQYF
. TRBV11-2 CASSAQRDGEKLFF
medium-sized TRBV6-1 CASSPTGTGENEQYF
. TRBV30 CAWSQGSDTQYF
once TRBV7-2 CASSRRDWGNYGYTF
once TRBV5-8 CASSLGPPREQYF
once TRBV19 CASKAGESYEQYF
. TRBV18 CASSPAGTGLYEQYF
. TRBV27 CASRPFRAETQYF
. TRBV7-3 CASRPPGARTGELFF
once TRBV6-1 CASRREGESYEQYF
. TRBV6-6 CASRQYFYEQYF
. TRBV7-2 CASSLEVRRSEQFF
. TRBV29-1 CSVAPRGGETQYF
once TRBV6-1 CASSERGYSYEQYF
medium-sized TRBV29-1 CSVRGPGSNQPQHF
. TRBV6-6 CASNDAAGYTF
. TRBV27 CASRLATYNEQFF
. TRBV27 CASSLFYPYEQYF
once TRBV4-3 CASSWAGGTYNEQFF
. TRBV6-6 CASSFLYEQYF
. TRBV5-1 CASRGTAGSYEQYF
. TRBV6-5 CASSYSLGGNYEQYF
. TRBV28 CASRGTGGRGNTIYF
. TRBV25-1 CASSVTGVTEAFF
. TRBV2 CASKSSGGGQPQHF
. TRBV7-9 CASSRLGGLPDTQYF
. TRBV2 CASKGQGQANEKLFF
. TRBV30 CAWTLQGVSTDTQYF
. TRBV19 CASSRLAGGQETQYF
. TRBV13 CASRSTGGADTQYF
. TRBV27 CASRGIGSGANVLTF
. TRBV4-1 CASSQLNYGYTF
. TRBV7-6 CASSWTESDEQFF
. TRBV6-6 CALNTEAFF
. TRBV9 CASSEPGLGSNEQFF
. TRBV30 CAWSVGGQGGYTF
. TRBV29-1 CSVEEPGGNTIYF
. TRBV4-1 CASSLRTDNRNTIYF
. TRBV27 CASKGLASHNEQFF
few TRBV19 CASSPSGGREQPQHF